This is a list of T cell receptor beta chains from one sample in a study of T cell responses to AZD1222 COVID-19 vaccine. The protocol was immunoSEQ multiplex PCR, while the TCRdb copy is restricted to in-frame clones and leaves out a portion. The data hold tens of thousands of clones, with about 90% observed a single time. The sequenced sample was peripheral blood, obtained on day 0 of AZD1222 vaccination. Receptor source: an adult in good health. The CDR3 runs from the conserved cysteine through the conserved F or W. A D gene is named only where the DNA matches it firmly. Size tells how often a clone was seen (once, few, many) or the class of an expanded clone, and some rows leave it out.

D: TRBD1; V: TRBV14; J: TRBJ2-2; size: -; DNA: TGTGCCAGCAGCCGACAGGGGGTCGGGGAGCTGTTTTTT; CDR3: CASSRQGVGELFF
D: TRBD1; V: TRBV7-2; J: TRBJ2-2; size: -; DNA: TGTGCCAGCAGCTTTGCCCGGGACAGGGGGCTGAACCCCGGGGAGCTGTTTTTT; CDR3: CASSFARDRGLNPGELFF
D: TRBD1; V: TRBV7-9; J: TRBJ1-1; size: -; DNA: TGTGCCAGCAGCTTCCGGGACAGCGAACTGAACACTGAAGCTTTCTTT; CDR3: CASSFRDSELNTEAFF
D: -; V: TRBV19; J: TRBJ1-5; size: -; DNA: TGTGCCAGTAGTTCTCTGTCGGGGAGCAATCAGCCCCAGCATTTT; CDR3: CASSSLSGSNQPQHF
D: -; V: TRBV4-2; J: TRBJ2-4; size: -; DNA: TGTGCCAGCAGCCAAGAGGGATTGGTAGGGGTAGCCAAAAACATTCAGTACTTC; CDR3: CASSQEGLVGVAKNIQYF
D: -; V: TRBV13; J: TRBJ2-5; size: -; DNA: TGTGCCAGCAGCTCCCCGCCCGCCGGGGGCGGGGAGACCCAGTACTTC; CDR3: CASSSPPAGGGETQYF
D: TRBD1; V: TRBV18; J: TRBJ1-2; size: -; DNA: TGTGCCAGCTCACCAGGACAGGGGGCGACAGCTAACTATGGCTACACCTTC; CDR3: CASSPGQGATANYGYTF
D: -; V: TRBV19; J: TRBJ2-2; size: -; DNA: TGTGCCAGTAGTATACTGACGGCTAACACCGGGGAGCTGTTTTTT; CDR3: CASSILTANTGELFF
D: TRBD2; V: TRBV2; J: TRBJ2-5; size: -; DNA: TGTGCCAGCAGTGCGACCGGCGGGGGGGCCGGAGAGACCCAGTACTTC; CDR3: CASSATGGGAGETQYF
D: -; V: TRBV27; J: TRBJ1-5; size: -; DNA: TGTGCCACCCGCGGGGATCTCAATCAGCCCCAGCATTTT; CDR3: CATRGDLNQPQHF
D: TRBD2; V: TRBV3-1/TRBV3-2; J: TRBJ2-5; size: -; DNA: TGTGCCAGCAGCCAAGGCCTAGCGGGGGAGGGAGAGACCCAGTACTTC; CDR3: CASSQGLAGEGETQYF
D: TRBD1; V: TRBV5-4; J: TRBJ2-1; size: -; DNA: TGTGCCAGCAGGGAGGACAGGGGGGCCTACAATGAGCAGTTCTTC; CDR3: CASREDRGAYNEQFF
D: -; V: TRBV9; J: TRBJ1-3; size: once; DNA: TGTGCCAGCAGCGTAGGGTCGTCGCGCTACTCTGGAAACACCATATATTTT; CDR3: CASSVGSSRYSGNTIYF
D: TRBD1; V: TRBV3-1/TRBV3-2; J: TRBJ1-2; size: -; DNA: TGTGCCAGCAGCCAAGGCCCGGGACAGGGTGGCGGCTACACCTTC; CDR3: CASSQGPGQGGGYTF
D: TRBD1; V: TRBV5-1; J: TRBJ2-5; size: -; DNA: TGCGCCAGCAGCACCGGGACAGGGCTAAAGACCCAGTACTTC; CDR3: CASSTGTGLKTQYF
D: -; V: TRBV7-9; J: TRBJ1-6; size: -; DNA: TGTGCCAGCAGACAAGACACGAGCTCCTATAATTCACCCCTCCACTTT; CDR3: CASRQDTSSYNSPLHF
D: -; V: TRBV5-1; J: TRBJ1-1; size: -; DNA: TGCGCCAGCAGCTTTTGGCAGGGGATAAACACTGAAGCTTTCTTT; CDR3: CASSFWQGINTEAFF
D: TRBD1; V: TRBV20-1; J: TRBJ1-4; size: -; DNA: TGCAGTGCTAGTAACACAGGGGGCAGGAAACTGTTTTTT; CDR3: CSASNTGGRKLFF
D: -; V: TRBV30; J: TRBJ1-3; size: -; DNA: TGTGCCTGGAGTGGAGGGAGCTCTGGAAACACCATATATTTT; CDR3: CAWSGGSSGNTIYF
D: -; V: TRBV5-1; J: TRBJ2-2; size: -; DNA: TGCGCCAGCAGCGCTGATCGGGTCACCGGGGAGCTGTTTTTT; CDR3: CASSADRVTGELFF
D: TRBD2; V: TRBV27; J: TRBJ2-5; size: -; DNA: TGTGCCAGCCCCCGATGGGGGGGGAGACAAGAGACCCAGTACTTC; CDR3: CASPRWGGRQETQYF
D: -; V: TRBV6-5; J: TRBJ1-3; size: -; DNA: TGTGCCAGCAGTTACTCCGGGACCTCTGGAAACACCATATATTTT; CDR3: CASSYSGTSGNTIYF
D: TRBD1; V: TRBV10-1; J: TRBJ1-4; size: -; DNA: TGCGCCAGCGCCCGCACTGACAGGGCAGCCGGAGATACAACTAATGAAAAACTGTTTTTT; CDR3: CASARTDRAAGDTTNEKLFF
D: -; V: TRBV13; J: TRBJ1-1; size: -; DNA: TGTGCCAGCAGCTTACGCGTCAGTCGAAACACTGAAGCTTTCTTT; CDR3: CASSLRVSRNTEAFF
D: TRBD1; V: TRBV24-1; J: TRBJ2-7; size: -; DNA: TGTGCCACCAGTGATCACCGGGACAGGGGTTACGAGCAGTACTTC; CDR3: CATSDHRDRGYEQYF
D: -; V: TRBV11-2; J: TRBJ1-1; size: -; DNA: TGTGCCAGCAGCTTAGGCAGGAACACTGAAGCTTTCTTT; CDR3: CASSLGRNTEAFF
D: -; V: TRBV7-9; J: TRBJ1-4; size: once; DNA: TGTGCCAGCAGCTCCGACATAAATGAAAAACTGTTTTTT; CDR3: CASSSDINEKLFF
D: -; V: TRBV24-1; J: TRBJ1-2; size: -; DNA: TGTGCCACCAGTGATAACTATGGCTACACCTTC; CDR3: CATSDNYGYTF
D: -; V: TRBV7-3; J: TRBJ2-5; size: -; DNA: TGTGCCAGCAGCTTATCGCTAGGGGAGACCCAGTACTTC; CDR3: CASSLSLGETQYF